This T cell receptor beta chain was obtained from a study of control samples from healthy donors and cancer patients (dated by TCRdb to 2020 to 2021). Details on this clone: It has no known antigen specificity. Base qualities are not recorded, but no much larger clone differs from it by a single base.

Library generation was performed with the immunoSEQ multiplex PCR assay. This is the immuneACCESS table as TCRdb keeps it, with only in-frame sequences that have V and J called. A part of the clones is gone; compared with another copy, unresolved V genes explain less than half, and the rest is unexplained. This sample has 130,000 or so clones in its table, and more than 70% of those were observed once. In total, the top ten clones hold 2.9% of the sample. The CDR3 spans 17 residues, from the cysteine through the phenylalanine. Here the CDR3 DNA is all that survives: 51 bases in frame from base 1. V ends up 3 bases short and J 0 bases short, with an unmatched junction base count of 6. CDR1 SGHTA and CDR2 FQGNSA were looked up in the germline V gene.

The sample consisted of blood. The sequence was obtained from a man in his sixties in good health. The chain is made from TRBV7-2 and TRBJ1-1, with 11 bases matching TRBD1. The nucleotide sequence is TGTGCCAGCAGCTTCGGGACAGGGGGAGATCTGAACACTGAAGCTTTCTTT. Translated, this gives CASSFGTGGDLNTEAFF.